Below are 18 T cell receptor beta chains sequenced from a single sample in a study of post-analysis software for immune sequencing data. Findings and caveats of the study: Five or six TRBV segments, TRBV5-6, TRBV5-1 and TRBV20-1 among them, were found more frequent in patients than controls.

These receptors' antigens are unknown. Every TCR beta cDNA library bore unique molecular identifiers. Each CDR3 protein is one row after TCRdb ran MiXCR on the PCR reads. The table includes roughly 870,000 distinct CDR3 sequences, 53% detected once. Sequenced: blood. The origin of the receptors is a girl aged 5 to 17 with multiple sclerosis.

The rearrangement joins TRBV12-3 or TRBV12-4 to TRBJ2-7; D not certain. This CDR3 contains 12 residues. The V and J ends lost 5 bases and 3 bases respectively, with 8 bases between them. The chain's CDR3 is CASSITGYEQYF. The CDR3 bases are TGTGCCAGCAGTATCACTGGCTACGAGCAGTACTTC.

V and J are TRBV9 and TRBJ2-2; either TRBD1 or TRBD2 may supply D (5 bases each). Germline loops: CDR1 SGDLS, CDR2 YYNGEE. This CDR3 spans 15 amino acids. The V end was cut by 4 bases, the J end by 4 bases, with 14 bases between. CDR3 region: CASSFRDRITGELFF. CDR3 in DNA: TGTGCCAGCAGCTTCCGGGACCGGATCACCGGGGAGCTGTTTTTT.

The chain joins TRBV6-6 to TRBJ2-5; no firm D call. The germline V and J ends were trimmed by 0 bases and 4 bases, with 6 bases remaining between them. The CDR3 extends over 13 amino acids. CDR1 is MNHNY, CDR2 SVGAGI, per germline (reference sequence). In DNA form, the CDR3 reads TGTGCCAGCAGTTACTCGAAATCAGAGACCCAGTACTTC. Residues: CASSYSKSETQYF.

CDR3 amino acids: CASTSTGAGNEKLFF. The DNA of the CDR3 is TGTGCCAGCACGTCGACAGGGGCAGGGAATGAAAAACTGTTTTTT. The chain uses TRBV27 and TRBJ1-4, with 8 bases identical to TRBD1. Germline lookup yields CDR1 MNHEY and CDR2 SMNVEV (reference sequence). Trimming cost V 7 bases and J 5 bases; bases outside gene matches: 9. The CDR3 has 15 amino acids. Looking up the rest from reference TRBV27 and TRBJ1-4 gives the full variable domain: EAQVTQNPRYLITVTGKKLTVTCSQNMNHEYMSWYRQDPGLGLRQIYYSMNVEVTDKGDVPEGYKVSRKEKRNFPLILESPSPNQTSLYFCASTSTGAGNEKLFFGSGTQLSVL.

CDR3 loop: CASSPRGGNYNEQFF. The DNA of the CDR3 is TGTGCCAGCAGCCCCCGGGGGGGCAACTACAATGAGCAGTTCTTC. The J gene is TRBJ2-1, the V gene TRBV3-1; 8 positions agree with TRBD2. CDR3 size: 15 residues. Germline-derived CDR1 and CDR2 are LGHDT and YNNKEL (reference sequence). J gave up 3 bases and V 4 bases, and 5 bases lay outside the gene matches.

The chain uses TRBV20-1 and TRBJ1-4; no firm D call. With 6 bases removed from V and 4 bases from J, the gap between germline ends came to 18 bases. This CDR3 has 15 residues. Germline CDR1 reads DFQATT; CDR2 reads SNEGSKA (reference sequence). The CDR3 region is CSASSPQHFNEKLFF. Written as DNA, the CDR3 is TGCAGTGCCTCGAGCCCACAGCACTTTAATGAAAAACTGTTTTTT.

The gene calls are TRBV5-1 and TRBJ2-1; D remains unclear. V shed 2 bases and J shed 7 bases, with 13 bases lying between them. This CDR3 spans 14 amino acids. Germline V gene sequence: CDR1 SGHRS, CDR2 YFSETQ. The CDR3 spells CASSLAYGPNEQFF. CDR3 in DNA: TGCGCCAGCAGCTTAGCGTACGGGCCAAATGAGCAGTTCTTC. The full variable domain, rest sourced from reference TRBV5-1 and TRBJ2-1, is KAGVTQTPRYLIKTRGQQVTLSCSPISGHRSVSWYQQTPGQGLQFLFEYFSETQRNKGNFPGRFSGRQFSNSRSEMNVSTLELGDSALYLCASSLAYGPNEQFFGPGTRLTVL.

The chain links TRBV19 to TRBJ2-1, with TRBD2 matching 13 bases. The junction had 6 bases not matched to a gene; V was cut back by 4 bases and J by 6 bases. Germline lookup yields CDR1 LNHDA and CDR2 SQIVND (reference sequence). The CDR3 has 16 amino acids. Here the CDR3 reads CASSKLAGGPINEQFF. The CDR3 DNA is TGTGCCAGTAGTAAACTAGCGGGAGGGCCGATCAATGAGCAGTTCTTC.

The V gene is TRBV5-1, the J gene TRBJ2-1; 9 bases fit TRBD1. The CDR3 has 14 residues. CDR1 and CDR2 from the germline V gene are SGHRS and YFSETQ. The V segment lost 5 bases and the J segment 9 bases; nucleotides outside the gene matches: 9. CDR3 in DNA: TGCGCCAGCAGGGGGGACAGGGAATGGTCTGAGCAGTTCTTC. It is translated as CASRGDREWSEQFF.

The chain is built from TRBV5-1 and TRBJ2-5; D is undetermined. Trimming stripped 5 bases from V and 1 base from J, with 15 bases between. CDR3 size: 15 residues. The V gene's germline CDR1 is SGHRS and CDR2 YFSETQ. CDR3 region: CASRESTIFQETQYF. CDR3 sequence (DNA): TGCGCCAGCAGGGAGAGCACCATCTTCCAAGAGACCCAGTACTTC.

The J gene is TRBJ2-7, the V gene TRBV18; D remains ambiguous. Trimming pared 3 bases from V and 0 bases from J, leaving 6 bases between. CDR1 is KGHSH, CDR2 LQKENI, per germline. The CDR3 spans 13 residues. The CDR3 region is CASSPNSSYEQYF. The CDR3, as DNA: TGTGCCAGCTCACCTAACAGCTCCTACGAGCAGTACTTC. The variable domain in full, completed from reference TRBV18 and TRBJ2-7, reads NAGVMQNPRHLVRRRGQEARLRCSPMKGHSHVYWYRQLPEEGLKFMVYLQKENIIDESGMPKERFSAEFPKEGPSILRIQQVVRGDSAAYFCASSPNSSYEQYFGPGTRLTVT.

This clonotype has a handful of counts. The chain uses TRBV29-1 and TRBJ2-1; 9 bases fit TRBD1. Trimming at V came to 6 bases and at J to 10 bases, leaving 4 bases not matched to a gene. The CDR3 has 11 residues. Germline CDR1 is SQVTM and CDR2 is ANQGSEA. For the CDR3, the DNA is TGCAGCGTGGGGGGACAGGGAGAGCAGTTCTTC. It translates to CSVGGQGEQFF.

The chain joins TRBV12-5 to TRBJ2-3; D is uncertain. V dropped 1 base and J dropped 2 bases, with 7 bases sitting between them. The CDR3 is 14 residues long. The germline V gene has CDR1 LGHNT and CDR2 FRNRAP. The CDR3 DNA sequence: TGTGCTAGTGGTTTGGACGGCCCCACAGATACGCAGTATTTT. It specifies CASGLDGPTDTQYF.

This chain links TRBV6-5 with TRBJ2-1; 7 bases align to TRBD2. V lost 11 bases, J lost 4 bases, and 11 bases stayed unmatched. Germline CDR1 MNHEY, CDR2 SVGAGI. The CDR3 has 14 residues. The CDR3 DNA reads as TGTGCCGCATCCGATCGGCGGGGGTACAATGAGCAGTTCTTC. As protein: CAASDRRGYNEQFF.

This clonotype showed up just a few times. The chain couples TRBV7-9 to TRBJ2-7, with D possibly being TRBD2 (7 bases). Trimming shortened V by 6 bases and J by 5 bases, and 26 bases separated the two germline ends. This CDR3 has 17 amino acids. In germline, CDR1 is SEHNR, CDR2 FQNEAQ (reference sequence). CDR3 amino acids: CASRSAISRGGKNEQYF. The CDR3 DNA reads TGTGCCAGCAGATCTGCGATCTCTAGGGGGGGGAAGAACGAGCAGTACTTC.

Here the CDR3 DNA reads TGTGCCAGCAGTTTAGACCGCGAACATGAGCAGTTCTTC. Protein product: CASSLDREHEQFF. J is TRBJ2-1 and V is TRBV12-3 or TRBV12-4; D is ambiguous. The V gene lost 1 base and the J gene lost 8 bases, with 9 bases spanning the gap. The CDR3 length is 13 residues.

This rearrangement joins TRBV7-8 to TRBJ1-2, with 7 positions matching TRBD1. The CDR3 is 15 amino acids. Germline V lookup: CDR1 SGHVS, CDR2 FQNEAQ. J gave up 4 bases and V 5 bases, and 10 bases lay outside the gene matches. CDR3 residues: CASSPNGRGLYGYTF. DNA for the CDR3: TGTGCCAGCAGCCCCAACGGGAGGGGGCTCTATGGCTACACCTTC.

This clonotype has more than one count but fewer than ten. V and J are TRBV5-1 and TRBJ2-1, with a weak D call TRBD1 (5 bases). This CDR3 contains 13 residues. Germline values: CDR1 SGHRS, CDR2 YFSETQ. V was trimmed by 3 bases and J by 10 bases, leaving 14 bases between them. As DNA, the CDR3 is TGCGCCAGCAGCTCCTTACTGAACAGGGAGCAGTTCTTC. Translated, it gives CASSSLLNREQFF.